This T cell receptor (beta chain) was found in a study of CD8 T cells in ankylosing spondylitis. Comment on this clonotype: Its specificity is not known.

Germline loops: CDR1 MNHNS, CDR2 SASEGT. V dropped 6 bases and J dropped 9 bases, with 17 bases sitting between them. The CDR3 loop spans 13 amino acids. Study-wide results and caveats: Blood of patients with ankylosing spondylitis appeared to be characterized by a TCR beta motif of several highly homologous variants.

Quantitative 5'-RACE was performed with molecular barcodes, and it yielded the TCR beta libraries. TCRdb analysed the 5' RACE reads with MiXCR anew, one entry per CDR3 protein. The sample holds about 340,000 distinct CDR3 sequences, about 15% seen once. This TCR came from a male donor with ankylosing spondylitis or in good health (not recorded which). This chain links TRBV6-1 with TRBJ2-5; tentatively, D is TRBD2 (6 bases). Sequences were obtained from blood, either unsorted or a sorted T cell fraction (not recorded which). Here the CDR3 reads CASSQSVEGAQYF. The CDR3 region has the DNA TGTGCCAGCAGCCAAAGCGTGGAGGGTGCCCAGTACTTC.